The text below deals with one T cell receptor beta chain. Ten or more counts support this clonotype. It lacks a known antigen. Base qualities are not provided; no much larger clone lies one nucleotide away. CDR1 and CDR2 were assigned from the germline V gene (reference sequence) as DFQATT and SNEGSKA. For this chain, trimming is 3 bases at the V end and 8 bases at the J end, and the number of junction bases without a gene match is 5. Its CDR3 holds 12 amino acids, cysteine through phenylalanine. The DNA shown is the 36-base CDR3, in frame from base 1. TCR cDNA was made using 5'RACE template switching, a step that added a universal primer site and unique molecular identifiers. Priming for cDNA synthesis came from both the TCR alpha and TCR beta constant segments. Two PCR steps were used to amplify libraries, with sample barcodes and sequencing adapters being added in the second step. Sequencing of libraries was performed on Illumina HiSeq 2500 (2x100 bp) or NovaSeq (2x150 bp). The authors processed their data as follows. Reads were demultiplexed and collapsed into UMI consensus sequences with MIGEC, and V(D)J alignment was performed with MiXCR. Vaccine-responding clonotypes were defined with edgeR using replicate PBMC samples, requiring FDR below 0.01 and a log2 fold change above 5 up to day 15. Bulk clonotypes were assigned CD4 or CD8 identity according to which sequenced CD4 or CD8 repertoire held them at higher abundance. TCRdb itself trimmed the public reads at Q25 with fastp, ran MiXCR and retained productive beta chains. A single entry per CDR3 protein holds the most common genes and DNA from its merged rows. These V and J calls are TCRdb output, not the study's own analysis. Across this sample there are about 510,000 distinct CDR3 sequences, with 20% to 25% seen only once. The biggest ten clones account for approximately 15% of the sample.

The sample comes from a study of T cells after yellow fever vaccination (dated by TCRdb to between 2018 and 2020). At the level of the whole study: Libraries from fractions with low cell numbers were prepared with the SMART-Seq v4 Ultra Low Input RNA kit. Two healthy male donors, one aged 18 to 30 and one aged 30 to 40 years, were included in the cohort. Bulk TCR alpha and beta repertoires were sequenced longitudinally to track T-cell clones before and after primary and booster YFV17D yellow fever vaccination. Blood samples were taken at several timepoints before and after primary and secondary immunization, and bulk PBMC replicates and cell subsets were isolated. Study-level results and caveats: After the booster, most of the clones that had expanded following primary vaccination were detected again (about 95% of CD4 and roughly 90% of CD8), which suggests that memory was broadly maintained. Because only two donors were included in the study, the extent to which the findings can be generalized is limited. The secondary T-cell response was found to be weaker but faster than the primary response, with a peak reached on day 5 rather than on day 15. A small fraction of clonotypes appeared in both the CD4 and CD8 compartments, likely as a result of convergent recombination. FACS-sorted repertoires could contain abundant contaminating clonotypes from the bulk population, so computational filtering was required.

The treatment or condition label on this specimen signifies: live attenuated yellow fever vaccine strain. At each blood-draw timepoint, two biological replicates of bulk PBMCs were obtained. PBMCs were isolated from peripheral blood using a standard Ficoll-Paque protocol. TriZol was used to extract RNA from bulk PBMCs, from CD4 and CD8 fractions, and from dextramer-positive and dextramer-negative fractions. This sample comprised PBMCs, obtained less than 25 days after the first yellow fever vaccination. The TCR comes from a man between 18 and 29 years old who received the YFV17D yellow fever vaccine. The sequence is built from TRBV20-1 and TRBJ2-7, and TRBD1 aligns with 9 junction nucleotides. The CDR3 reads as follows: CSARGTGLQQYF. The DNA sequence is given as TGCAGTGCTAGGGGGACAGGGTTGCAGCAGTACTTC.